Listed below are T cell receptor beta chains from one sample, sequenced in a study of blood T cell repertoires in COVID-19. Sequencing used immunoSEQ multiplex PCR; TCRdb keeps in-frame clones, though not all of them. This table holds approximately 340,000 clones, around four fifths found once. Sequenced sample: peripheral blood. All receptors come from a young man with active or convalescent COVID-19. The conserved cysteine and the conserved F or W are not part of the CDR3 here. Size tells how often a clone was seen (once, few, many) or the class of an expanded clone, and some rows leave it out.

j_gene: TRBJ1-2; abundance: -; v_gene: TRBV4-3; CDR3aa: ASSPVLGANYGYT
j_gene: TRBJ2-7; abundance: -; v_gene: TRBV29-1; CDR3aa: SVGDRGQTYEQY
j_gene: TRBJ1-6; abundance: -; v_gene: TRBV9; CDR3aa: ASSATGSSYNSPLH
j_gene: TRBJ2-5; abundance: -; v_gene: TRBV11-2; CDR3aa: ASSPSGTPQETQY
j_gene: TRBJ2-7; abundance: -; v_gene: TRBV11-2; CDR3aa: ASSHTLAYLSSYEQY
j_gene: TRBJ2-7; abundance: -; v_gene: TRBV6-5; CDR3aa: ASSYEGGLYEQY
j_gene: TRBJ2-7; abundance: -; v_gene: TRBV10-1; CDR3aa: ASSPDRGY
j_gene: TRBJ2-7; abundance: -; v_gene: TRBV3-1/TRBV3-2; CDR3aa: ASSQGRGVYEQY
j_gene: TRBJ1-1; abundance: -; v_gene: TRBV3-1/TRBV3-2; CDR3aa: ASSQGLGGLNTEAF
j_gene: TRBJ1-2; abundance: -; v_gene: TRBV2; CDR3aa: ASTDRGLGYT
j_gene: TRBJ1-2; abundance: -; v_gene: TRBV28; CDR3aa: ASGDRGRGYGYT
j_gene: TRBJ1-2; abundance: -; v_gene: TRBV5-6; CDR3aa: ASSLAGAPQRDYGYT
j_gene: TRBJ2-5; abundance: -; v_gene: TRBV19; CDR3aa: ASSGRGLETQY
j_gene: TRBJ2-7; abundance: -; v_gene: TRBV21-1; CDR3aa: ASSKEREGAYEQY
j_gene: TRBJ1-2; abundance: -; v_gene: TRBV15; CDR3aa: ATSSGDRNYGYT
j_gene: TRBJ2-7; abundance: -; v_gene: TRBV5-6; CDR3aa: ASSFRQVWYEQY
j_gene: TRBJ2-2; abundance: -; v_gene: TRBV24-1; CDR3aa: ATSESGQRYTGELF
j_gene: TRBJ2-7; abundance: -; v_gene: TRBV15; CDR3aa: ATSSPLAGRDSYEQY
j_gene: TRBJ2-1; abundance: -; v_gene: TRBV5-1; CDR3aa: ASSSSGAGSYNEQF
j_gene: TRBJ1-1; abundance: -; v_gene: TRBV7-3; CDR3aa: ASSSRDTEAF
j_gene: TRBJ1-1; abundance: few; v_gene: TRBV11-1; CDR3aa: ASSLVAENTEAF
j_gene: TRBJ1-1; abundance: few; v_gene: TRBV28; CDR3aa: ASSSGTGVTEAF
j_gene: TRBJ2-5; abundance: -; v_gene: TRBV19; CDR3aa: ASARQGVSVGETQY
j_gene: TRBJ2-3; abundance: -; v_gene: TRBV6-2/TRBV6-3; CDR3aa: ASSYGTTLGQY
j_gene: TRBJ1-2; abundance: few; v_gene: TRBV2; CDR3aa: ASSPTSNYGYT
j_gene: TRBJ1-3; abundance: -; v_gene: TRBV4-3; CDR3aa: ASSPKAAPAGSGNTIY
j_gene: TRBJ1-3; abundance: -; v_gene: TRBV30; CDR3aa: AGVTAYSGNTIY
j_gene: TRBJ2-1; abundance: -; v_gene: TRBV19; CDR3aa: ASSIRRQGGNEQF
j_gene: TRBJ2-7; abundance: -; v_gene: TRBV5-1; CDR3aa: ASSPGTGSYEQY
j_gene: TRBJ1-2; abundance: -; v_gene: TRBV29-1; CDR3aa: SVVGLPQDRGGYT
j_gene: TRBJ2-3; abundance: -; v_gene: TRBV29-1; CDR3aa: SVQGRGGDTQY
j_gene: TRBJ2-1; abundance: -; v_gene: TRBV5-4; CDR3aa: ASTVAGSYNEQF
j_gene: TRBJ1-2; abundance: -; v_gene: TRBV7-9; CDR3aa: ASSLGGGDGYT
j_gene: TRBJ1-2; abundance: -; v_gene: TRBV19; CDR3aa: ASSSGTDVNYGYT
j_gene: TRBJ1-5; abundance: -; v_gene: TRBV30; CDR3aa: AWNQGAGDQPQH
j_gene: TRBJ2-1; abundance: -; v_gene: TRBV27; CDR3aa: ASTQDAGTTTYNEQF
j_gene: TRBJ2-7; abundance: -; v_gene: TRBV15; CDR3aa: ATSSGDSSYEQY
j_gene: TRBJ2-7; abundance: -; v_gene: TRBV27; CDR3aa: ASSLLGTGAYEQY
j_gene: TRBJ2-3; abundance: -; v_gene: TRBV11-2; CDR3aa: ASSYDSGRADTQY
j_gene: TRBJ2-7; abundance: -; v_gene: TRBV12-2; CDR3aa: ASRAETGISYEEQY
j_gene: TRBJ1-3; abundance: -; v_gene: TRBV6-1; CDR3aa: ASSEQGQSSGNTIY
j_gene: TRBJ2-5; abundance: once; v_gene: TRBV5-1; CDR3aa: ASSLLTGAQETQY
j_gene: TRBJ1-1; abundance: -; v_gene: TRBV5-1; CDR3aa: ASSLQGQGSGTEAF
j_gene: TRBJ2-7; abundance: -; v_gene: TRBV19; CDR3aa: ASSLGGLLYEQY
j_gene: TRBJ1-5; abundance: -; v_gene: TRBV14; CDR3aa: ASSHSEESAQH
j_gene: TRBJ2-7; abundance: once; v_gene: TRBV30; CDR3aa: AWSGNNGVVRMGQY
j_gene: TRBJ1-2; abundance: -; v_gene: TRBV7-9; CDR3aa: ASSLERDRGRNGYT